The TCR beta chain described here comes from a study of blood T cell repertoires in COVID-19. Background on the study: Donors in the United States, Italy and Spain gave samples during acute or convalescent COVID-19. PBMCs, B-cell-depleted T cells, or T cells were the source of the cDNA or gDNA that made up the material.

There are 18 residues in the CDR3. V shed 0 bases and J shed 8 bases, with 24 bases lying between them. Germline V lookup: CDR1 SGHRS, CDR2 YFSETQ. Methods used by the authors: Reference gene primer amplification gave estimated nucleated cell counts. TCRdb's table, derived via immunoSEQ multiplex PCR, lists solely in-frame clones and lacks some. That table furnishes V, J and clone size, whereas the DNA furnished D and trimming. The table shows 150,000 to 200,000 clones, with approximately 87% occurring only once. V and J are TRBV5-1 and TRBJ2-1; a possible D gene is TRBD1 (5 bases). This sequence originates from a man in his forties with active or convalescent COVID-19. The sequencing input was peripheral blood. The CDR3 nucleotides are TGCGCCAGCAGCTTGGGGCTATTAGGAAGGATTCTAGGGGATGAGCAGTTCTTC. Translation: CASSLGLLGRILGDEQFF.